The 14 T cell receptor beta chains presented below share a single source sample, sequenced in a study of graft-versus-host responses after intestinal transplantation. The antigens of these receptors remain unknown. The method was immunoSEQ multiplex PCR; TCRdb's version includes in-frame clones alone and lacks a portion of them. Among tens of thousands of clones listed, over 85% were seen once. The sample in question was unstimulated CD8+ T cells sorted from spleen or lymph node cells, obtained before intestinal transplant. Every receptor here comes from a human donor who received an intestinal transplant.

The chain carries TRBV19 and TRBJ1-5; possibly TRBD1 for D (6 bases). V was pared by 7 bases and J by 6 bases, with 13 bases between. The CDR3 covers 13 residues. Germline values: CDR1 LNHDA, CDR2 SQIVND (reference sequence). DNA for the CDR3: TGTGCCAGTACGGACAGCTCTTCTCAGCCCCAGCATTTT. Protein sequence: CASTDSSSQPQHF. Full variable domain (missing parts from reference TRBV19 and TRBJ1-5): DGGITQSPKYLFRKEGQNVTLSCEQNLNHDAMYWYRQDPGQGLRLIYYSQIVNDFQKGDIAEGYSVSREKKESFPLTVTSAQKNPTAFYLCASTDSSSQPQHFGDGTRLSIL.

The CDR3 is CASSGQGAFEQYF. In DNA form, the CDR3 reads TGTGCCAGCTCTGGACAGGGGGCCTTTGAGCAGTACTTC. The chain uses TRBV13 and TRBJ2-7; 11 bases are shared with TRBD1. Trimming removed 8 bases from V and 7 bases from J; junction bases left unmatched: 7. CDR1 is PRHDT and CDR2 is FYEKMQ in the germline V gene (reference sequence). The CDR3 is 13 amino acids.

The V gene is TRBV4-3, the J gene TRBJ2-1; 8 bases line up with TRBD2. Germline V gene sequence: CDR1 LGHNA, CDR2 YSLEER. Losses at the gene ends were 0 bases for V and 5 bases for J; bases not matched to a gene: 9. The CDR3 has 17 residues. CDR3 residues: CASSQEIAGGAHNEQFF. The CDR3, as DNA: TGCGCCAGCAGCCAAGAAATCGCCGGGGGGGCCCACAATGAGCAGTTCTTC.

The chain joins TRBV7-9 to TRBJ1-1; D not resolved. Trimming pared 3 bases from V and 5 bases from J, leaving 10 bases between. The CDR3 is 13 residues long. In germline, CDR1 is SEHNR, CDR2 FQNEAQ (reference sequence). CDR3 DNA sequence: TGTGCCAGCAGCTTGGGGAGGTGGACTGAAGCTTTCTTT. It yields the protein CASSLGRWTEAFF.

This clone was observed once. V usage is TRBV15 and J usage is TRBJ2-1; TRBD2 agrees at 11 bases. V trimming: 5 bases; J trimming: 7 bases; junction bases outside the gene matches: 10. The CDR3 runs to 16 residues. Germline CDR1 LNHNV, CDR2 YYDKDF (reference sequence). The CDR3 nucleotides read TGTGCCACCAGCGTACTACTAGCGGGAGTGGTTAATGAGCAGTTCTTC. Protein sequence: CATSVLLAGVVNEQFF.

The rearrangement joins TRBV30 to TRBJ1-1; perhaps TRBD1 as D (6 bases). The ends were cut back, 1 base at V and 0 bases at J, with 6 bases in the middle. The CDR3 runs to 13 residues. CDR1 is GTSNPN, CDR2 SVGIG, per germline (reference sequence). Written as DNA, the CDR3 is TGTGCCTGGAGTGGGGACATGAACACTGAAGCTTTCTTT. Protein sequence: CAWSGDMNTEAFF.

As concerns this clone: The junction does not match germline at one end; this may be a read error. The genes are TRBV27 and TRBJ2-7, with D possibly matching TRBD2 (6 bases). From germline, CDR1 is MNHEY and CDR2 SMNVEV (reference sequence). The CDR3 runs to 13 residues. CDR3 amino acids: CAIGPGLSCEQYF. The CDR3 DNA reads TGTGCCATCGGACCGGGACTGTCCTGCGAGCAGTACTTC.

The rearrangement links TRBV30 to TRBJ1-1, with 7 bases fitting TRBD1. The CDR3 contains 11 residues. Looked up from germline, CDR1 is GTSNPN and CDR2 is SVGIG (reference sequence). Trimming cost V 1 base and J 8 bases; bases outside gene matches: 1. Written as DNA, the CDR3 is TGTGCCTGGAGTGAAGGGGGCGAAGCTTTCTTT. Protein sequence: CAWSEGGEAFF.

The genes are TRBV4-3 and TRBJ1-6; D is unclear. The CDR3 spans 18 residues. Trimming cost V 1 base and J 1 base, with 14 bases left between them. CDR1 is LGHNA and CDR2 is YSLEER in the germline V gene. The CDR3 DNA follows: TGCGCCAGCAGCCAAGGCTCCGGGGTTTCATCCTATAATTCACCCCTCCACTTT. As protein: CASSQGSGVSSYNSPLHF.

This chain uses TRBV5-6 with TRBJ1-1; possible D gene TRBD1, 6 bases. V shed 2 bases and J shed 1 base, with 18 bases lying between them. This CDR3 contains 17 residues. Per the germline V gene, CDR1 is SGHDT and CDR2 is YYEEEE. CDR3 sequence: CASSLQQQGPANTEAFF. Written as DNA, the CDR3 is TGTGCCAGCAGCTTACAACAGCAGGGGCCGGCGAACACTGAAGCTTTCTTT.

V is TRBV10-3 and J is TRBJ1-1; the D is unclear. The V gene's germline CDR1 is ENHRY and CDR2 SYGVKD. Trimming pared 4 bases from V and 4 bases from J, leaving 13 bases between. The CDR3 totals 14 residues. In nucleotides, the CDR3 is TGTGCCATCAGTGGAGAGGGATCGATCACTGAAGCTTTCTTT. Its protein is CAISGEGSITEAFF.

There are a few counts of this clone. This chain connects TRBV9 to TRBJ1-1; tentative D call: TRBD1 (6 bases). Trimming left V 3 bases short and J 4 bases short, with 13 bases between. The length of the CDR3 is 14 residues. Germline CDR1 reads SGDLS; CDR2 reads YYNGEE. The CDR3 nucleotides are TGTGCCAGCAGCGGCACGACAGGTTTCACTGAAGCTTTCTTT. It yields the protein CASSGTTGFTEAFF.

This clone came up a few times. V usage is TRBV4-1 and J usage is TRBJ1-6; D is perhaps TRBD1 (5 bases). The germline CDR1 and CDR2 sequences are MGHRA and YSYEKL. This CDR3 has 17 amino acids. Trimming took 5 bases from V and 0 from J, leaving 14 bases between them. The CDR3 region has the DNA TGCGCCAGCAGCGTACCCAGGGTCGACTCCTATAATTCACCCCTCCACTTT. Protein: CASSVPRVDSYNSPLHF.

The gene calls are TRBV7-7 and TRBJ2-7; 8 positions agree with TRBD2. CDR1 and CDR2 from the germline V gene are SSHAT and FNYEAQ (reference sequence). The CDR3 extends over 15 amino acids. Losses at the gene ends were 3 bases for V and 0 bases for J; bases not matched to a gene: 4. CDR3 residues: CASSFGGGSSYEQYF. CDR3 nucleotide sequence: TGTGCCAGCAGCTTTGGCGGGGGGAGCTCCTACGAGCAGTACTTC.